This T cell receptor (beta chain) originates from a study of T-cell reconstitution after alpha-beta-depleted transplantation in children. During its preparation, the TCRbeta library received unique molecular identifiers. TCRdb itself ran the PCR reads through MiXCR, one entry per CDR3 protein. The top ten hold less than 2.5% of the sample, which has a few hundred thousand distinct CDR3 sequences, around 10% seen once. This clonotype was recorded a few times. CDR3 size: 16 residues. Germline trimming cut 5 bases from V and 5 bases from J; bases unmatched to any gene: 7. CDR1 and CDR2 from the germline V gene are DFQATT and SNEGSKA (reference sequence).

Sequences were derived from PBMCs from the stem cell graft donor, sampled from the stem cell graft. The chain is built from TRBV20-1 and TRBJ2-3; 16 bases line up with TRBD2. This TCR derives from a human donor who donated a stem cell graft to a child with acute lymphoblastic leukemia. The CDR3 region has the DNA TGCAGTGCTCAGGGACTAGCGGGAGGGCTGGAAGATACGCAGTATTTT. Encoded protein: CSAQGLAGGLEDTQYF.